This T cell receptor beta chain was sequenced for a study of T cell repertoires in cytomegalovirus infection. Study-level findings and limits: Within the response measured ex vivo, HLA-C-restricted CMV-specific TCR beta clonotypes were dominant.

The CDR3 covers 12 residues. The germline V gene has CDR1 MNHEY and CDR2 SVGEGT. V gave up 10 bases and J gave up 6 bases, with 10 bases separating them. TCRdb used MiXCR to reprocess the reads, holding one entry per CDR3 protein. The top ten hold roughly 13% of the sample, which has 300,000 or so distinct CDR3 sequences, roughly 24% seen once. On this clonotype itself: Its antigen is undetermined.

Specimen: PBMCs. The chain combines TRBV6-2 or TRBV6-3 with TRBJ1-6; D is perhaps TRBD1 (5 bases). This clonotype was obtained from a human donor in good health (CMV status not recorded). Some clones in this sample may be carry-over from other donors' samples. The CDR3 loop reads CATRRGNSPLHF. The CDR3 DNA is TGTGCCACCAGAAGGGGTAATTCACCCCTCCACTTT.